The rows below give T cell receptor beta chains drawn from one sample of a study of spatial heterogeneity in lung cancer. TCRdb independently ran MiXCR on the 5' RACE reads; one entry per CDR3 protein. The table includes under 85,000 distinct CDR3 sequences, around 7.8% detected once. Here the sequenced sample was PBMCs, taken at surgery. Every receptor here comes from a male donor with early-stage non-small cell lung cancer. The CDR3 runs from the conserved cysteine through the conserved F or W. The order of the fields is CDR3 DNA, CDR3 protein, V gene, D gene, J gene, clone size. D genes are given only for firm matches. Where a row states a size, it is once, few, many or the class of an expanded clone; other rows omit it.

CDR3nt: TGTGCCAGCTCACCGACAGGGGGATCGGACGAGCAGTACTTC; CDR3aa: CASSPTGGSDEQYF; v_gene: TRBV18; d_gene: TRBD1; j_gene: TRBJ2-7; abundance: few
CDR3nt: TGCAGTGCTGTCCGGGACAGCTTGCTCTATGGCTACACCTTC; CDR3aa: CSAVRDSLLYGYTF; v_gene: TRBV20-1; d_gene: TRBD1; j_gene: TRBJ1-2; abundance: many
CDR3nt: TGTGCCAGCAGGCCGCCCGGCAGGCCGAACACCGGGGAGCTGTTTTTT; CDR3aa: CASRPPGRPNTGELFF; v_gene: TRBV6-1; d_gene: NA; j_gene: TRBJ2-2; abundance: few
CDR3nt: TGTGCCAGCAGTGAGGGGGACTCCTACGAGCAGTACTTC; CDR3aa: CASSEGDSYEQYF; v_gene: TRBV3-1; d_gene: NA; j_gene: TRBJ2-7; abundance: many
CDR3nt: TGCAGCGTTGAAGATTCAGATACGCAGTATTTT; CDR3aa: CSVEDSDTQYF; v_gene: TRBV29-1; d_gene: NA; j_gene: TRBJ2-3; abundance: medium-sized
CDR3nt: TGCGCCAGCAGCTTCCACAATGAGCAGTTCTTC; CDR3aa: CASSFHNEQFF; v_gene: TRBV5-1; d_gene: NA; j_gene: TRBJ2-1; abundance: many
CDR3nt: TGTGCCAGCAGTTCGACAGGGGCAGATACGCAGTATTTT; CDR3aa: CASSSTGADTQYF; v_gene: TRBV12-3/TRBV12-4; d_gene: TRBD1; j_gene: TRBJ2-3; abundance: many
CDR3nt: TGTGCCATCAGTGCGTTTAGCGGGTCCTACAATGAGCAGTTCTTC; CDR3aa: CAISAFSGSYNEQFF; v_gene: TRBV10-3; d_gene: TRBD2; j_gene: TRBJ2-1; abundance: NA
CDR3nt: TGTGCCAGCCACCAGGGGGTAAAAGCTTTCTTT; CDR3aa: CASHQGVKAFF; v_gene: TRBV6-2/TRBV6-3; d_gene: TRBD1; j_gene: TRBJ1-1; abundance: few
CDR3nt: TGTGCCAGCAGCTTGACAGGGGGGTCTGAAAAACTGTTTTTT; CDR3aa: CASSLTGGSEKLFF; v_gene: TRBV7-9; d_gene: TRBD1; j_gene: TRBJ1-4; abundance: NA
CDR3nt: TGTGCCAGCAGCGTGGGGACAGATACGCAGTATTTT; CDR3aa: CASSVGTDTQYF; v_gene: TRBV9; d_gene: NA; j_gene: TRBJ2-3; abundance: many
CDR3nt: TGTGCCAGCAGTCCGATCATTACACCATCTCCTAACGAGCAGTACTTC; CDR3aa: CASSPIITPSPNEQYF; v_gene: TRBV6-5; d_gene: NA; j_gene: TRBJ2-7; abundance: many
CDR3nt: TGTGCCAGCAGCCCCGAAGGGGGGCAGTATACGCAGTATTTT; CDR3aa: CASSPEGGQYTQYF; v_gene: TRBV3-1; d_gene: NA; j_gene: TRBJ2-3; abundance: few
CDR3nt: TGTGCCATCAGGGGGGTCAGCTCTGGGGCCAACGTCCTGACTTTC; CDR3aa: CAIRGVSSGANVLTF; v_gene: TRBV28; d_gene: NA; j_gene: TRBJ2-6; abundance: many
CDR3nt: TGCAGCGTTAGACACGGACTAGCGGGATCCTCCGGCGAGCAGTACTTC; CDR3aa: CSVRHGLAGSSGEQYF; v_gene: TRBV29-1; d_gene: TRBD2; j_gene: TRBJ2-7; abundance: many
CDR3nt: TGTGCCAGCAGCCCGTGGACTAGCGGACAAGAGACCCAGTACTTC; CDR3aa: CASSPWTSGQETQYF; v_gene: TRBV7-2; d_gene: TRBD2; j_gene: TRBJ2-5; abundance: many
CDR3nt: TGTGCCACCAGTGATCCACAGGGGGCGAGCACAGATACGCAGTATTTT; CDR3aa: CATSDPQGASTDTQYF; v_gene: TRBV24-1; d_gene: TRBD1; j_gene: TRBJ2-3; abundance: NA